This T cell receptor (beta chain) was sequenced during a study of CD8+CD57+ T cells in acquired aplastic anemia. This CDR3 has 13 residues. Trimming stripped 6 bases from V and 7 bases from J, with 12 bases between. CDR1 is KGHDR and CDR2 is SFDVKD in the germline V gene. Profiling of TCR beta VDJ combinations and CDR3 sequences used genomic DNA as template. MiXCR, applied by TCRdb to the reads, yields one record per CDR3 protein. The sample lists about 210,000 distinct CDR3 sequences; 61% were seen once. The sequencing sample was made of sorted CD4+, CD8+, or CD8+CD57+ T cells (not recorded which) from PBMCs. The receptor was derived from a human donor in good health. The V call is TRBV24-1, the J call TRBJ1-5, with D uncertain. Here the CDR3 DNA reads TGTGCCACCAGTAGAGGGTACGGCCAGCCCCAGCATTTT. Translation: CATSRGYGQPQHF.